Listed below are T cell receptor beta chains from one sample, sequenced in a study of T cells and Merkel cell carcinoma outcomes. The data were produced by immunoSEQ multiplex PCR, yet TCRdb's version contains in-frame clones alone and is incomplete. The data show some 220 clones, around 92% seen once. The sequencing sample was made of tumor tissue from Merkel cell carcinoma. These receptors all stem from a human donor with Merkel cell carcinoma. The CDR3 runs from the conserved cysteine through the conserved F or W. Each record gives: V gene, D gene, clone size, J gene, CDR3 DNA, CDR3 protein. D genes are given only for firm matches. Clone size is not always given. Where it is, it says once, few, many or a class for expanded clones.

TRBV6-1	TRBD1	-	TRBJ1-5	TGTGCCAGCAGTGAATACGGGACAGGCCAGCCCCAGCATTTT	CASSEYGTGQPQHF
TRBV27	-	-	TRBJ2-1	TGTGCCAGCAGTCCATACCCGACAGGTTATAGGTCTGACAATGAGCAGTTCTTC	CASSPYPTGYRSDNEQFF
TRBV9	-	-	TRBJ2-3	TGTGCCAGCAGCTCCCGACTCTCTAGCACAGATACGCAGTATTTT	CASSSRLSSTDTQYF
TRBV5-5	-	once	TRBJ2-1	TGTGCCAGCAACTGGGGCAATGAGCAGTTCTTC	CASNWGNEQFF
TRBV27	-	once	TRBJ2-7	TGTGCCAGCAGTTTTTCTAGCCTTAGCTCCTACGAGCAGTACTTC	CASSFSSLSSYEQYF
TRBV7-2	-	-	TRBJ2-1	TGTGCCAGCAGCTTACTGCCGGTCAATGAGCAGTTCTTC	CASSLLPVNEQFF
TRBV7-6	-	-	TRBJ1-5	TGTGCCAGCCAGGGAGGGAGCAATCAGCCCCAGCATTTT	CASQGGSNQPQHF
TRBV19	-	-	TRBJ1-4	TGTGCCAGCACAGGCTGGGGGAGCGGAAAACTGTTTTTT	CASTGWGSGKLFF
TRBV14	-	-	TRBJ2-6	TGTGCCAGCAGCCAAGGTTCCAGCCTACTCCCCTCTGGGGCCAACGTCCTGACTTTC	CASSQGSSLLPSGANVLTF
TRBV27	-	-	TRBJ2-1	TGTGCCAGCAGTTTAAGGGGCCTTGACCATGAGCAGTTCTTC	CASSLRGLDHEQFF
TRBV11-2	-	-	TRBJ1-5	TGTGCCAGCAGCTTAAACGGGGTCGATCAGCCCCAGCATTTT	CASSLNGVDQPQHF
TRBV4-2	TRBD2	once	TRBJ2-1	TGTGCCAGCAGCCAAGATGAATGGGGACTAGCGGGGCACAATGAGCAGTTCTTC	CASSQDEWGLAGHNEQFF
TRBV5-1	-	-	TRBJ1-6	TGCGCCAGCAGCTTGGCCGGGGACAATTCACCCCTCCACTTT	CASSLAGDNSPLHF
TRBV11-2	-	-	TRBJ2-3	TGTGCCAGCAGCTCCGATGGTTCTGACGGGTCCACAGATACGCAGTATTTT	CASSSDGSDGSTDTQYF
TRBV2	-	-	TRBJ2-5	TGTGCCAGCTCGTACCAAGAGACCCAGTACTTC	CASSYQETQYF
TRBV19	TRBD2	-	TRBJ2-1	TGTGCCAGTAGGGTGGGTGGACTAGCGGGTGTTAATGAGCAGTTCTTC	CASRVGGLAGVNEQFF
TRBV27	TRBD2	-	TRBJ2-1	TGTGCCAGCAGTTTATTGGCGAGCGGGGGATTTATCCCTCACAATGAGCAGTTCTTC	CASSLLASGGFIPHNEQFF
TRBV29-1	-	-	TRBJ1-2	TGCAGTGTTATTGACACGTCGGGCTACACCTTC	CSVIDTSGYTF
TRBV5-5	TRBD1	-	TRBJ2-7	TGTGCCAGCAGTTGGGACAGCCGCTACGAGCAGTACTTC	CASSWDSRYEQYF
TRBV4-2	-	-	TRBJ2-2	TGTGCCAGCAGCCAAGGGGAGGCCGGGGAGCTGTTTTTT	CASSQGEAGELFF
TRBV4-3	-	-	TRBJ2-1	TGCGCCAGCAGCCAAGAAGGGGCTCACCCGCTCGTTGTATCTGAGCAGTTCTTC	CASSQEGAHPLVVSEQFF
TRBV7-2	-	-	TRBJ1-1	TGTGCCAGCGGGGTGAACACTGAAGCTTTCTTT	CASGVNTEAFF
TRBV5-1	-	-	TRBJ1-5	TGCGCCAGCAGCTTGTCAGGAGGAGGGCCCCAGCATTTT	CASSLSGGGPQHF
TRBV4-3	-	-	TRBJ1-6	TGCGCCAGCAGCCGGGCAGCCAATAATTCACCCCTCCACTTT	CASSRAANNSPLHF
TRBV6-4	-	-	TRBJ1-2	TGTGCCAGCAGTGACTCGAGGCAGGGGAGCTACACCTTC	CASSDSRQGSYTF
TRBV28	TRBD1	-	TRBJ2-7	TGTGCCAGCAGAGGACCCGGGACAGGATCCTACGAGCAGTACTTC	CASRGPGTGSYEQYF
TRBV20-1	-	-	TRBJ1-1	TGCAGTGCTATTCGGAATACTGAAGCTTTCTTT	CSAIRNTEAFF
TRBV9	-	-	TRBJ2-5	TGTGCCAGCAGCGTTGGGGGTAGGGAGACCCAGTACTTC	CASSVGGRETQYF
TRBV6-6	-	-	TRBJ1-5	TGTGCCAGCAGTTACTTCCAGGATCAGCCCCAGCATTTT	CASSYFQDQPQHF
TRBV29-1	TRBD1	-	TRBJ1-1	TGCAGCGTTGGACAGGGCGACACTGAAGCTTTCTTT	CSVGQGDTEAFF
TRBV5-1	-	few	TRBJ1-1	TGCGCCAGCAGCTTAGAGTGGGTGAACACTGAAGCTTTCTTT	CASSLEWVNTEAFF
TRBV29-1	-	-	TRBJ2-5	TGCAGCGTCGAAGGAGGATTTGGGGCCCAAGAGACCCAGTACTTC	CSVEGGFGAQETQYF
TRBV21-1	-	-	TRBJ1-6	TGTGCCAGCAGGGTAACCAATTCACCCCTCCACTTT	CASRVTNSPLHF
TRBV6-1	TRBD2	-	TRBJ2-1	TGTGCCAGCAGTGAACCCCGGACTAGCCGGAGCTACAATGAGCAGTTCTTC	CASSEPRTSRSYNEQFF
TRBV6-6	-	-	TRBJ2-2	TGTGCCAGCAGTAGTGGGAGGACCGGGGAGCTGTTTTTT	CASSSGRTGELFF
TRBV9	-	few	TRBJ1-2	TGTGCCAGCAGTGACGGGCAGGCCTTCTATGGCTACACCTTC	CASSDGQAFYGYTF
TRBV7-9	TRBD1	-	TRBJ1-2	TGTGCCAGCAGTGACCGGGACAGGATCTATGGCTACACCTTC	CASSDRDRIYGYTF
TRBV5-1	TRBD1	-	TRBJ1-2	TGCGCCAGCAGCTTGGCTGGACAGGCCTATGGCTACACCTTC	CASSLAGQAYGYTF
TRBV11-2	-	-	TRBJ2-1	TGTGCCAGCAGCCCGTGGGGATACTACAATGAGCAGTTCTTC	CASSPWGYYNEQFF
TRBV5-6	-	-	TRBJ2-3	TGTGCCAGCAGCTTGCGCGGGACGACAGATACGCAGTATTTT	CASSLRGTTDTQYF
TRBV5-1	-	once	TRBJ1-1	TGCGCCAGCAGCCCTGGGGGAAACACTGAAGCTTTCTTT	CASSPGGNTEAFF
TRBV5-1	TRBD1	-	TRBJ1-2	TGCGCCAGCAGCTTGGAACAGGGGGGAGGCTACACCTTC	CASSLEQGGGYTF